This T cell receptor beta chain was observed in a study of T cells expressing NK-cell markers. TCRdb reworked the 5' RACE reads into one entry per CDR3 protein, no DNA. This sample contains approximately 110,000 distinct CDR3 sequences. Germline lookup yields CDR1 MNHEY and CDR2 SVGAGI. The CDR3 has 12 residues. The sequencing input was blood T cells: a sorted CD56 or NKG2C T cell subset, CD4+ or CD8+ T cells, or bulk PBMC T cells (not recorded which). This TCR was sampled from a woman between 18 and 70 years old in good health. The chain employs TRBV6-5 and TRBJ1-1; the D call of TRBD1 rests on TCRdb alone, since no DNA is present to check it. This chain's CDR3 is CASSYSQGRAFF.